This T cell receptor (beta chain) is drawn from a study of regulatory T cells in long-lasting Graves disease. Study details: Antithyroid drug intake by newly diagnosed Graves' patients had lasted under 3 months. Study conclusions and caveats: Between persistent patients, thousands of public clonotypes were shared, exceeding the roughly 1,000 shared between new patients. Sampling was limited to peripheral blood rather than thyroid tissue.

Looked up from germline, CDR1 is MNHEY and CDR2 is SVGEGT. The CDR3 extends over 14 amino acids. Trimming took 6 bases from V and 4 from J, leaving 13 bases between them. Arm-PCR of CDR3 regions and iRepertoire HTBI primers were the basis on which TCR beta libraries were built. Methods used by the authors: From all samples, identification returned some 15 TRBJ and 60 or so TRBV segments. MiXCR was run by TCRdb on the multiplex PCR reads, yielding one entry per CDR3 protein. The authors' filters were not applied to this entry. The sample holds hundreds of thousands of distinct CDR3 sequences, about a sixth seen once. A word on this clonotype: Its antigen remains unknown.

Time point in this sample: newly diagnosed GD, antithyroid drugs for less than 3 months. Isolated PBMC RNA provided the starting material for the TCR library. This receptor was obtained from a female donor with Graves disease. V and J are TRBV6-2 or TRBV6-3 and TRBJ1-3, with D possibly TRBD1 on 5 matching bases. The material sequenced was peripheral blood mononuclear cells (PBMCs), taken at new diagnosis, from a patient treated with antithyroid drugs. CDR3 protein: CASRIQEDGNTIYF. CDR3 nucleotides: TGTGCCAGCAGAATACAGGAAGACGGAAACACCATATATTTT.